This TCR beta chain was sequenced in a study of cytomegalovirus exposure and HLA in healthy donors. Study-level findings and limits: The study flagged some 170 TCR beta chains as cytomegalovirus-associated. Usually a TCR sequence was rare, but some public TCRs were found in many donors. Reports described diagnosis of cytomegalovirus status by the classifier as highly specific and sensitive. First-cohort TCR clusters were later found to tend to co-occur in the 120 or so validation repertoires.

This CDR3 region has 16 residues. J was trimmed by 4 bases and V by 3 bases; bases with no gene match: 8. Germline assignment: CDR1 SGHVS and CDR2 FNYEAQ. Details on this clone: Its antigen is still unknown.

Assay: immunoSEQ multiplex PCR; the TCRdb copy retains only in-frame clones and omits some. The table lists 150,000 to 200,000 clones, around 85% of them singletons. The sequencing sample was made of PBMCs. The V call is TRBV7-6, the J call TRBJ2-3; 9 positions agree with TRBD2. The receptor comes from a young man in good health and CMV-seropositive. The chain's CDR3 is CASSLGSGGFSDTQYF. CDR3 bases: TGTGCCAGCAGCTTGGGTAGCGGGGGATTTTCAGATACGCAGTATTTT.